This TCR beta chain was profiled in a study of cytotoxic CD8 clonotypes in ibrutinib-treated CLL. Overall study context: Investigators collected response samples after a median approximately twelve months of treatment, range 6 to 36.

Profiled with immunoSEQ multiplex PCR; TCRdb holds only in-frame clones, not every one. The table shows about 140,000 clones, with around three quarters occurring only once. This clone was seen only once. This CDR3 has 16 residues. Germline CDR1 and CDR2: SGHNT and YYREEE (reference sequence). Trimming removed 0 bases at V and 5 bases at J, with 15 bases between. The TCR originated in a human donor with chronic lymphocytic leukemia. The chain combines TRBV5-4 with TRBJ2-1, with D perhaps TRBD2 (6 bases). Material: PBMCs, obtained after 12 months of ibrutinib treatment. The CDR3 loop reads CASSLGGSSAHNEQFF. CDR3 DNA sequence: TGTGCCAGCAGCTTGGGAGGGTCTAGCGCCCACAATGAGCAGTTCTTC.